There are many counts of the clone carrying this T cell receptor (beta chain). Researchers took RNA transcripts and amplified the TCR beta CDR3 regions from them. HTBI primers were used for first-round RT-PCR of the TCR CDR3. Using its own MiXCR run on the multiplex PCR reads, TCRdb lists one record per CDR3 protein. The data show more than 250,000 distinct CDR3 sequences, roughly 15% seen once. J was trimmed by 7 bases and V by 5 bases; bases with no gene match: 7. The CDR3 runs 14 residues. Germline V gene data show CDR1 as SGHAT and CDR2 as FQDESV (reference sequence). The source of the sample is a study of T cells in Graves' hyperthyroidism and ophthalmopathy. Ahead of any ophthalmopathy symptoms, the blood sample was obtained at the first diagnosis of hyperthyroidism. 9.5 to 10 ml fresh peripheral blood yielded the PBMCs.

The rearrangement uses TRBV11-1 and TRBJ2-2, with TRBD1 matching 7 bases. The TCR sequence derives from a woman aged 50 to 60 with Graves' hyperthyroidism that later progressed to Graves' ophthalmopathy. Sequences were obtained from blood. CDR3 protein: CASSGTAYDGELFF. CDR3 DNA: TGTGCCAGCAGCGGGACAGCCTATGACGGGGAGCTGTTTTTT.